This is a list of T cell receptor beta chains from one sample in a study of blood T cells in healthy people across ages. TCRdb re-called the 5' RACE reads through MiXCR, storing one row per CDR3 protein. The table shows under 850,000 distinct CDR3 sequences, with around 34% occurring only once. The specimen was blood. The source is a man aged 18-30 years in good health. Both conserved end residues are trimmed from each CDR3. Each record gives: D gene, J gene, V gene, CDR3 protein. A D gene is named only where the DNA matches it firmly.

- TRBJ1-6 TRBV6-6 ASSYSGDSDSPPH
- TRBJ2-1 TRBV5-6 ASSLDIIDNEQF
TRBD1 TRBJ2-7 TRBV11-1 ASSSPGTGNYEQY
TRBD2 - TRBV12-3/TRBV12-4 ASNETSGSYEQY
- TRBJ2-4 TRBV2 ASSDWQVQY
- TRBJ1-5 TRBV12-3/TRBV12-4 ASTFIGGGNQPQH
- TRBJ1-5 TRBV20-1 SALQGHNQPQH
- TRBJ2-6 TRBV25-1 TSNEDSGANVLT
- TRBJ2-5 TRBV12-3/TRBV12-4 ASRNTGNQETQY
TRBD1 TRBJ1-1 TRBV20-1 SARRTGEIPEAF
- TRBJ1-1 TRBV5-1 ASSAGLNTEAF
- TRBJ1-5 TRBV28 ASSPPPGQPQH
TRBD1 TRBJ1-1 TRBV5-8 ASNPDRDGRRNTEAF
- TRBJ2-2 TRBV20-1 SARRGSVNTGELF
- TRBJ2-3 TRBV29-1 SVTPLGDTQY
TRBD1 TRBJ2-7 TRBV10-3 AIIPDRGTYEQY
TRBD1 TRBJ1-2 TRBV9 ASSAGGLYGYT
- TRBJ1-1 TRBV6-2/TRBV6-3 ASSSPEGPAF
- TRBJ2-3 TRBV29-1 SVDRDTQY
TRBD1 TRBJ2-5 TRBV20-1 SAYMTGGGRY
- TRBJ2-7 TRBV20-1 SAERRRFGYGEQY
TRBD1 TRBJ2-1 TRBV9 ASSGTGGVNEQF